The next 13 T cell receptor beta chains were all read from a single sample in a study of T cell repertoires in cytomegalovirus infection. No cognate antigen is known for these TCRs. TCRdb re-derived calls from the reads in MiXCR, one entry per CDR3 protein. This repertoire shows over 250,000 distinct CDR3 sequences, roughly a fifth found once; its top ten account for roughly 19%. This specimen was cultured PBMCs, taken from culture after CMV antigen stimulation. These TCRs come from a human donor in good health (CMV status not recorded). Some clones in this sample may be carry-over from other donors' samples.

This clonotype was seen at least ten times. The rearrangement uses TRBV7-9 and TRBJ1-1; D might be TRBD1 (6 bases). Trimming removed 3 bases at V and 1 base at J, with 12 bases between. The CDR3 contains 15 residues. Germline V gene sequence: CDR1 SEHNR, CDR2 FQNEAQ (reference sequence). The CDR3 loop reads CASSFRGSANTEAFF. The CDR3 DNA sequence: TGTGCCAGCAGCTTTAGGGGGTCGGCGAACACTGAAGCTTTCTTT.

As to this clonotype: A read error may account for a junction end that differs from germline. The CDR3 protein is CASSVEPLGMGLNSEAFF. In DNA form, the CDR3 reads TGTGCCAGCAGCGTAGAACCCTTGGGGATGGGATTGAACTCTGAAGCTTTCTTT. This chain joins TRBV9 and TRBJ1-1; D is uncertain. This CDR3 comprises 18 residues. The germline gives CDR1 SGDLS, CDR2 YYNGEE.

This clonotype appeared a few times. The rearrangement links TRBV7-9 to TRBJ2-7; 7 bases match TRBD2. The germline V gene encodes CDR1 SEHNR and CDR2 FQNEAQ (reference sequence). This CDR3 is 12 amino acids long. The V gene end was trimmed by 4 bases and the J gene end by 12 bases; junction bases not matched to a gene: 9. In DNA form, the CDR3 reads TGTGCCAGCAGCTCAAGCGGGGCGCTTGGGTACTTC. Encoded protein: CASSSSGALGYF.

This clonotype was counted many times. The chain uses TRBV6-2 or TRBV6-3 and TRBJ2-7; D perhaps matches TRBD1 (6 bases). Trimming removed 2 bases from V and 6 bases from J, with 20 bases in between. There are 16 residues in the CDR3. Germline CDR1 and CDR2: MNHEY and SVGEGT. The CDR3 sequence: CASSYKHPGHGVEQYV. The CDR3 bases are TGTGCCAGCAGTTACAAACATCCGGGACATGGGGTCGAGCAGTACGTC.

The V call is TRBV5-6, the J call TRBJ2-2, with D maybe TRBD2 (6 bases). With 2 bases removed from V and 4 bases from J, the gap between germline ends came to 18 bases. The CDR3 contains 17 residues. Germline values: CDR1 SGHDT, CDR2 YYEEEE. CDR3 residues: CASSFGGGVARTGELFF. CDR3 nucleotides: TGTGCCAGCAGCTTCGGGGGAGGAGTGGCTCGCACCGGGGAGCTGTTTTTT.

This rearrangement joins TRBV28 to TRBJ2-1, with D hard to call. In germline, CDR1 is MDHEN, CDR2 SYDVKM. The CDR3 covers 17 residues. V dropped 3 bases and J dropped 5 bases, with 20 bases sitting between them. The CDR3 loop reads CASSLYPRLSLHNEQFF. DNA of the CDR3: TGTGCCAGCAGTTTGTATCCTCGACTTTCCTTACACAATGAGCAGTTCTTC.

This clonotype came up many times. V and J are TRBV7-2 and TRBJ2-4; 8 bases agree with TRBD1. The trim removed 5 bases at V and 1 base at J, leaving 7 bases unmatched. This CDR3 has 16 amino acids. Germline V gives CDR1 SGHTA, CDR2 FQGNSA. CDR3 DNA sequence: TGTGCCAGCAGCAACCAGGGGGCGGGGGCCAAAAACATTCAGTACTTC. Its protein is CASSNQGAGAKNIQYF.

In DNA, the CDR3 is TGTGCCAGCAGCGAGGGGTCCCGGGGGGAGACCCAGTACTTC. As protein: CASSEGSRGETQYF. The V gene is TRBV7-2, the J gene TRBJ2-5, with D maybe TRBD2 (6 bases). Germline CDR1 reads SGHTA; CDR2 reads FQGNSA. The CDR3 sequence is 14 residues long. Trimming pared 5 bases from V and 5 bases from J, leaving 15 bases between. The whole variable domain, filled in from reference TRBV7-2 and TRBJ2-5, reads GAGVSQSPSNKVTEKGKDVELRCDPISGHTALYWYRQSLGQGLEFLIYFQGNSAPDKSGLPSDRFSAERTGGSVSTLTIQRTQQEDSAVYLCASSEGSRGETQYFGPGTRLLVL.

The chain is built from TRBV19 and TRBJ1-2, with 7 bases fitting TRBD1. The V and J ends lost 4 bases and 3 bases, in that order; junction bases with no gene match: 8. CDR3 size: 15 residues. The germline gives CDR1 LNHDA, CDR2 SQIVND (reference sequence). The CDR3, as DNA: TGTGCCAGTAGTACAACTTTGACAGGGCACTATGGCTACACCTTC. Its protein is CASSTTLTGHYGYTF.

This clonotype was recorded at least ten times. The chain has TRBV7-2 and TRBJ1-1; 9 nucleotides match TRBD1. Germline lookup yields CDR1 SGHTA and CDR2 FQGNSA. The CDR3 spans 15 residues. V shed 5 bases and J 6 bases; nucleotides not matched to a gene: 10. The CDR3 nucleotides are TGTGCCAGCAGCACCGGACAGGGGCTCGTCGCTGAAGCTTTCTTT. This encodes CASSTGQGLVAEAFF.

This clonotype was found a few times. The rearrangement links TRBV7-8 to TRBJ1-1; D is uncertain. The CDR3 contains 14 residues. With 4 bases removed from V and 1 base from J, the gap between germline ends came to 10 bases. CDR1 is SGHVS, CDR2 FQNEAQ, per germline. The DNA for the CDR3 is TGTGCCAGCAGCTCGAGACAAGAGAACACTGAAGCTTTCTTT. This encodes CASSSRQENTEAFF.

The chain is built from TRBV12-3 or TRBV12-4 and TRBJ1-5, with 7 bases aligning to TRBD1. J gave up 1 base and V 4 bases, and 4 bases lay outside the gene matches. There are 15 residues in the CDR3. CDR3 nucleotides: TGTGCCAGCAGTTCGGCAGGGGGAAGCAATCAGCCCCAGCATTTT. Translation: CASSSAGGSNQPQHF.

The rearrangement uses TRBV12-3 or TRBV12-4 and TRBJ1-6, with TRBD1 matching over 9 bases. CDR3 length: 18 residues. Unmatched junction bases numbered 16, after V lost 2 bases and J lost 11 bases. CDR3 residues: CASSLSASPGQGNPPLHF. CDR3 sequence (DNA): TGTGCCAGCAGTTTAAGCGCTAGTCCCGGACAGGGGAATCCACCCCTCCACTTT.